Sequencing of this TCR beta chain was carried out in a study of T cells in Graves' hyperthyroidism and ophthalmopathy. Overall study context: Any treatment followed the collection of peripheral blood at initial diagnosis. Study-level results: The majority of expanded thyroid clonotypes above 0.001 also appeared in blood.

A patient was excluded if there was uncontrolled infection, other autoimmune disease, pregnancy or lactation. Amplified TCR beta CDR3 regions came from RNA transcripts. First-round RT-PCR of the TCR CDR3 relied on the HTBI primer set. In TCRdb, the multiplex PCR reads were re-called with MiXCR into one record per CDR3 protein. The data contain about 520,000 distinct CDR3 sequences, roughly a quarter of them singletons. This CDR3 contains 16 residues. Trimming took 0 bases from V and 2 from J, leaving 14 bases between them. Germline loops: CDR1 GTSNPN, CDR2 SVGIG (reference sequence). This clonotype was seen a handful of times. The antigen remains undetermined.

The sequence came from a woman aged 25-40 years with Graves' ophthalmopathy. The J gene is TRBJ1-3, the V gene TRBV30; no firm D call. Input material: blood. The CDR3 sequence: CAWSVAHPEAGNTIYF. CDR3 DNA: TGTGCCTGGAGTGTAGCTCATCCTGAGGCTGGAAACACCATATATTTT.